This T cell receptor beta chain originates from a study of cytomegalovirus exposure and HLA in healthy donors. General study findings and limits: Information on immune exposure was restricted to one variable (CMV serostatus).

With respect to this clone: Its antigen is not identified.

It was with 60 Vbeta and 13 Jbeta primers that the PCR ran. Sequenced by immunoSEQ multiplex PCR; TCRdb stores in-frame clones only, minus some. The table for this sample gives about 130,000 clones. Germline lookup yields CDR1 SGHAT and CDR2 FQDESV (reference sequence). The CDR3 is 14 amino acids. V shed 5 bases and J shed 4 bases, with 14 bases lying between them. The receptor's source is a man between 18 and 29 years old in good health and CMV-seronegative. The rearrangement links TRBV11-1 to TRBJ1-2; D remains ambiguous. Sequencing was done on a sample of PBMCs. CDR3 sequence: CASSPRDLPYGYTF. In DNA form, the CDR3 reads TGTGCCAGCAGCCCCAGAGACTTGCCCTATGGCTACACCTTC.